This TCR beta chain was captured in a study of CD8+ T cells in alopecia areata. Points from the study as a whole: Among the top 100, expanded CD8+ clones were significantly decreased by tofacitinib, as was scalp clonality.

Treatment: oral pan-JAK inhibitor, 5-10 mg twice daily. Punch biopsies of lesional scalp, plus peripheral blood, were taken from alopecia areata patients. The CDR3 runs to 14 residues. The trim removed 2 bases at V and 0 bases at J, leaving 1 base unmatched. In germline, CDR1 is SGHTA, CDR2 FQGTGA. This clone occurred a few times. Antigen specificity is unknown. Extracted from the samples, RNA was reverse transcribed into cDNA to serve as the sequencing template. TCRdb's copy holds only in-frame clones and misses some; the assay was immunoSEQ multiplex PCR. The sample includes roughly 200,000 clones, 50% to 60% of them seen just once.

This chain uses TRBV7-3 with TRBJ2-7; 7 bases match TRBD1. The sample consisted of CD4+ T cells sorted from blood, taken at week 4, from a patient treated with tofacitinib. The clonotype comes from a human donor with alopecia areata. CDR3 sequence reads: CASSLGTASYEQYF. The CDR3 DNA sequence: TGTGCCAGCAGCTTAGGGACAGCCTCCTACGAGCAGTACTTC.